The present TCR beta chain was sequenced within a study of cytomegalovirus exposure and HLA in healthy donors. Study context: The 95 to 150 validation repertoires were produced on the same platform as the roughly 720 repertoires of the first cohort. This was reported in a later analysis. General observations from the study: There were some public TCRs occurring in many donors, but most TCR sequences were rare.

From the 120-subject validation cohort, which was separate from the approximately 670-subject first cohort, the donors were drawn. Remarks on this clone: Its antigen is not known.

Trimming at V came to 2 bases and at J to 2 bases, leaving 0 bases not matched to a gene. Germline V gene sequence: CDR1 SGDLS, CDR2 YYNGEE. The CDR3 loop spans 13 amino acids. The protocol was immunoSEQ multiplex PCR, while the TCRdb copy is restricted to in-frame clones and leaves out a portion. The sample consists of 190,000 or so clones, approximately 83% of them appearing once. This sequence joins TRBV9 and TRBJ2-7; 8 bases fit TRBD2. What was sequenced was PBMCs. The sequence was collected from a young woman in good health and CMV-seropositive. The CDR3 reads CASSVGLAYEQYF. The CDR3 DNA sequence: TGTGCCAGCAGCGTGGGACTAGCCTACGAGCAGTACTTC.